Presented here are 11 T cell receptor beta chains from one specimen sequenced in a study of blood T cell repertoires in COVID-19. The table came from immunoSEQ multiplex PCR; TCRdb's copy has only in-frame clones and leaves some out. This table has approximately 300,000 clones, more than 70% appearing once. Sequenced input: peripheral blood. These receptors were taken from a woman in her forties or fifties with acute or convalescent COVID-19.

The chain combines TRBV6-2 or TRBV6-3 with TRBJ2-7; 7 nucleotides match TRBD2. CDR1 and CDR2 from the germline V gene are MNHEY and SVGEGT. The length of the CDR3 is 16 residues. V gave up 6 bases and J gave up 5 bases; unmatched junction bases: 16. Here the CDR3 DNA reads TGTGCCAGCAGCTCCTTCCCGGGGAGGGAGGGCAACGAGCAGTACTTC. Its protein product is CASSSFPGREGNEQYF.

CDR3 in amino acids: CASSLRQQGSEKLFF. The DNA of the CDR3 is TGTGCCAGCAGCTTAAGGCAACAGGGTTCTGAAAAACTGTTTTTT. The chain couples TRBV7-2 to TRBJ1-4; perhaps TRBD1 as D (6 bases). Trimming took 2 bases from V and 7 from J, leaving 14 bases between them. The germline CDR1 and CDR2 sequences are SGHTA and FQGNSA. This CDR3 has 15 residues. The complete variable domain, with remaining parts taken from reference TRBV7-2 and TRBJ1-4, reads GAGVSQSPSNKVTEKGKDVELRCDPISGHTALYWYRQSLGQGLEFLIYFQGNSAPDKSGLPSDRFSAERTGGSVSTLTIQRTQQEDSAVYLCASSLRQQGSEKLFFGSGTQLSVL.

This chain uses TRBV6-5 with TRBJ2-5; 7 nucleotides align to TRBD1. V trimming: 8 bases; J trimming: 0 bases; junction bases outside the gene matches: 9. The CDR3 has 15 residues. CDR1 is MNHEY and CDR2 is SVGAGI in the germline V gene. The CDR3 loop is CASWPGTANQETQYF. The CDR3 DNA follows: TGTGCCAGCTGGCCCGGGACAGCAAACCAAGAGACCCAGTACTTC.

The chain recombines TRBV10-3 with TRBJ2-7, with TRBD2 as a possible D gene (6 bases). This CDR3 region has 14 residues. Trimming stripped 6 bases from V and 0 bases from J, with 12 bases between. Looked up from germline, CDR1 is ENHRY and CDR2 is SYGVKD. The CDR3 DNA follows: TGTGCCATCAGGGGACTGGTAAGCTCCTACGAGCAGTACTTC. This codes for CAIRGLVSSYEQYF.

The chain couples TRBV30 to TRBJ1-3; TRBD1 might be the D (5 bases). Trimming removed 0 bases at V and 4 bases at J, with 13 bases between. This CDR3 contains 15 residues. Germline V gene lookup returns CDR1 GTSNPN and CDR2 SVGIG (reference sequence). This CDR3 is CAWSVIGGWGNTIYF. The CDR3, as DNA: TGTGCCTGGAGTGTTATCGGGGGGTGGGGAAACACCATATATTTT.

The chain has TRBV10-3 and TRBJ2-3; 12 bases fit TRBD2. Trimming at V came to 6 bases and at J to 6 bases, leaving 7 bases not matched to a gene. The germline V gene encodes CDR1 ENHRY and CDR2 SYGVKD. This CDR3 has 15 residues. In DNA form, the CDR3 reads TGTGCCATCAGCCGGACTAGCGGGGAGGTGGATACGCAGTATTTT. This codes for CAISRTSGEVDTQYF.

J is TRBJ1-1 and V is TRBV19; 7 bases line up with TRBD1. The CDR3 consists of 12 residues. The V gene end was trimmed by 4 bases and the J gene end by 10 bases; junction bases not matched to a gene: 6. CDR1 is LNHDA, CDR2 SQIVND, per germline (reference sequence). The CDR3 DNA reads TGTGCCAGTAGTAGACAGGGAAGAAGAGCTTTCTTT. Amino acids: CASSRQGRRAFF.

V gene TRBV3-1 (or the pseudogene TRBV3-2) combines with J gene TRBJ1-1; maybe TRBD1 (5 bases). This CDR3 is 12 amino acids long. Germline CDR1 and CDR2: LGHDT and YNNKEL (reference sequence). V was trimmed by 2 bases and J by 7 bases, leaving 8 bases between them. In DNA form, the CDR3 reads TGTGCCAGCAGCCAACAGGGTATTGAAGCTTTCTTT. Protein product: CASSQQGIEAFF.

This CDR3 is CSVVLNDRIAEKLFF. CDR3 bases: TGCAGCGTTGTACTTAACGACAGGATAGCAGAAAAACTGTTTTTT. The V and J genes are TRBV29-1 and TRBJ1-4, with D tentatively TRBD1 (6 bases). Germline assignment: CDR1 SQVTM and CDR2 ANQGSEA. Deletions cut 4 bases from V and 8 bases from J, with 20 bases between. This CDR3 has 15 residues. The full variable domain, rest sourced from reference TRBV29-1 and TRBJ1-4, is SAVISQKPSRDICQRGTSLTIQCQVDSQVTMMFWYRQQPGQSLTLIATANQGSEATYESGFVIDKFPISRPNLTFSTLTVSNMSPEDSSIYLCSVVLNDRIAEKLFFGSGTQLSVL.

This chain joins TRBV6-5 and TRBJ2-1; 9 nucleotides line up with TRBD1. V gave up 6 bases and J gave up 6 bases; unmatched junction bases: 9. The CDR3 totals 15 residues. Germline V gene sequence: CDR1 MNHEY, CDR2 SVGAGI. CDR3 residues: CASRSFTTGGNEQFF. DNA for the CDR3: TGTGCCAGCAGGTCCTTCACGACAGGGGGCAATGAGCAGTTCTTC.

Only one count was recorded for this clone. Here the CDR3 DNA reads TGTGCCAGCAGTACTCGCGAAGGTCGGGATCAGCCCCAGCATTTT. Its protein is CASSTREGRDQPQHF. The V and J genes are TRBV6-2 or TRBV6-3 and TRBJ1-5, with D unresolved. Germline-derived CDR1 and CDR2 are MNHEY and SVGEGT. CDR3 length equals 15 residues. The ends were cut back, 5 bases at V and 5 bases at J, with 16 bases in the middle.